Presented here are 10 T cell receptor beta chains from one specimen sequenced in a study of blood T cell repertoires in COVID-19. Sequencing used immunoSEQ multiplex PCR; TCRdb keeps in-frame clones, though not all of them. The profile covers 150,000 to 170,000 clones, with 78% appearing a single time and under 2% taken by the ten largest. The material sequenced was peripheral blood. The receptors were sampled from a man older than 75 with acute or convalescent COVID-19.

J is TRBJ2-7 and V is TRBV9, with 8 bases identical to TRBD1. In germline, CDR1 is SGDLS, CDR2 YYNGEE. The CDR3 totals 14 residues. V shed 3 bases and J 2 bases; nucleotides not matched to a gene: 4. The DNA for the CDR3 is TGTGCCAGCAGCGAGGGACAGGACCCCTACGAGCAGTACTTC. Protein product: CASSEGQDPYEQYF.

The rearrangement uses TRBV7-2 and TRBJ1-3; D is ambiguous. CDR1 is SGHTA, CDR2 FQGNSA, per germline. V lost 5 bases and J 0 bases, leaving 11 bases between the germline ends. CDR3 length: 15 residues. The CDR3 DNA is TGTGCCAGCAGCCCCTTGAGCCTCTCTGGAAACACCATATATTTT. This encodes CASSPLSLSGNTIYF.

The chain has TRBV7-6 and TRBJ2-5; perhaps TRBD2 as D (5 bases). V was pared by 1 base and J by 5 bases, with 23 bases between. Germline values: CDR1 SGHVS, CDR2 FNYEAQ. This CDR3 has 18 amino acids. The CDR3 bases are TGTGCCAGCAGCTTAGGTCGTCAGCTAGCTGAGGTCCCGGAGACCCAGTACTTC. Translating gives CASSLGRQLAEVPETQYF.

The chain combines TRBV25-1 with TRBJ2-2; TRBD2 agrees at 10 bases. Trimming took 11 bases from V and 3 from J; bases not matched to a gene: 6. This CDR3 region has 14 residues. The germline V gene has CDR1 MGHDK and CDR2 SYGVNS. The CDR3 is CAATSGEYTGELFF. Here the CDR3 DNA reads TGTGCCGCCACTAGCGGGGAATACACCGGGGAGCTGTTTTTT.

As for this clone: This sample also contains other DNA sequences that code for the same CDR3. The rearrangement links TRBV18 to TRBJ1-1; D call uncertain. Trimming cost V 3 bases and J 2 bases, with 13 bases left between them. This CDR3 is 15 amino acids long. Germline V gene sequence: CDR1 KGHSH, CDR2 LQKENI. The CDR3 is CASSPPPGYNTEAFF. Written as DNA, the CDR3 is TGTGCCAGCTCACCGCCCCCCGGGTACAACACTGAAGCTTTCTTT.

J is TRBJ2-5 and V is TRBV2; 9 bases align to TRBD1. The V and J ends lost 3 bases and 5 bases, in that order; junction bases with no gene match: 7. Germline V CDR1 and CDR2: SNHLY, FYNNEI. The CDR3 extends over 15 amino acids. Here the CDR3 DNA reads TGTGCCAGCAGTGAGGGACAGGGACGGGGCGAGACCCAGTACTTC. Protein: CASSEGQGRGETQYF.

This sequence joins TRBV5-1 and TRBJ1-1, with D tentatively TRBD1 (6 bases). The CDR3 totals 15 residues. The V gene's germline CDR1 is SGHRS and CDR2 YFSETQ. V dropped 0 bases and J dropped 1 base, with 10 bases sitting between them. In DNA, the CDR3 is TGCGCCAGCAGCTTGGATCGGGACAAGAACACTGAAGCTTTCTTT. It is translated as CASSLDRDKNTEAFF.

This clone was seen a few times. The chain carries TRBV5-1 and TRBJ2-2, with 7 bases that match TRBD1. This CDR3 is built from 15 residues. With 0 bases clipped from V and 1 base from J, the junction kept 0 bases outside the gene matches. Germline CDR1 and CDR2: SGHRS and YFSETQ. Here the CDR3 DNA reads TGCGCCAGCAGCTTGGACAGGGGGAACACCGGGGAGCTGTTTTTT. This translates into CASSLDRGNTGELFF.

In this sample, this clone turned up a few times. V is TRBV6-1 and J is TRBJ1-3; no definite D call. The germline V and J ends were trimmed by 4 bases and 2 bases, with 18 bases remaining between them. The CDR3 spans 17 residues. Germline V CDR1 and CDR2: MNHNS, SASEGT. This CDR3 reads CASSATLRGPAGNTIYF. In DNA, the CDR3 is TGTGCCAGCAGTGCGACCTTAAGAGGCCCCGCTGGAAACACCATATATTTT.

This chain connects TRBV19 to TRBJ1-5, with D hard to call. V was trimmed by 5 bases and J by 3 bases, leaving 14 bases between them. The CDR3 spans 15 residues. The germline V gene encodes CDR1 LNHDA and CDR2 SQIVND (reference sequence). The chain's CDR3 is CASSPSRSNNQPQHF. The CDR3 nucleotides are TGTGCCAGTAGTCCCAGTAGGAGTAACAATCAGCCCCAGCATTTT.